Listed below are T cell receptor beta chains from one sample, sequenced in a study of T cells in Graves' hyperthyroidism and ophthalmopathy. TCRdb re-analysed the multiplex PCR reads in MiXCR, keeping a single row per CDR3 protein. Here the sample spans about 350,000 distinct CDR3 sequences, about a sixth being singletons. Sequencing was done on a sample of blood. Receptors were obtained from a woman in her thirties or forties with Graves' ophthalmopathy. Each CDR3 is given with its conserved first and last residue. A D gene is named only where the DNA matches it firmly. Rows give clone size only sometimes, using once, few, many, or a class for an expanded clone.

D | J | V | size | CDR3 | DNA
TRBD1 | TRBJ1-2 | TRBV6-1 | many | CASRLDRAYGYTF | TGTGCCAGCAGACTAGACAGGGCCTATGGCTACACCTTC
NA | TRBJ2-2 | TRBV4-2 | many | CASSQDLSTGELFF | TGTGCCAGCAGCCAAGATCTTAGCACCGGGGAGCTGTTTTTT
NA | TRBJ2-7 | TRBV18 | many | CASSDQGSTYEQYF | TGTGCCAGCTCAGACCAGGGTTCGACCTACGAGCAGTACTTC
TRBD2 | TRBJ2-5 | TRBV27 | few | CASSFQGLAGGETQYF | TGTGCCAGCAGTTTCCAGGGACTAGCGGGAGGAGAGACCCAGTACTTC
NA | TRBJ2-6 | TRBV27 | NA | CASSRGGAGANVLTF | TGTGCCAGCAGCCGCGGGGGCGCCGGGGCCAACGTCCTGACTTTC
NA | TRBJ2-2 | TRBV4-3 | many | CASSQERKASNTGELFF | TGCGCCAGCAGCCAAGAGCGGAAAGCGTCGAACACCGGGGAGCTGTTTTTT
TRBD2 | TRBJ2-3 | TRBV28 | many | CASSFSWGAGGGTDTQYF | TGTGCCAGCAGTTTTAGCTGGGGAGCGGGAGGTGGCACAGATACGCAGTATTTT
TRBD1 | TRBJ1-3 | TRBV27 | NA | CASSLTGLGTGGGNTIYF | TGTGCCAGCAGTTTAACGGGGCTCGGGACAGGGGGCGGAAACACCATATATTTT
NA | TRBJ2-7 | TRBV5-1 | many | CATKPPAPGLQDYEQYF | TGCGCCACCAAACCCCCCGCACCGGGACTTCAAGACTACGAGCAGTACTTC
NA | TRBJ1-2 | TRBV12-3/TRBV12-4 | many | CASSWDPRDGYTF | TGTGCCAGCAGTTGGGACCCGCGGGATGGCTACACCTTC
NA | TRBJ2-7 | TRBV30 | many | CAWSVTGTSREQYF | TGTGCCTGGAGCGTAACAGGGACTTCTCGAGAGCAGTACTTC
NA | TRBJ2-7 | TRBV20-1 | many | CSASLLFEGAYEQYF | TGCAGTGCTAGTCTCCTTTTTGAGGGAGCCTACGAGCAGTACTTC
NA | TRBJ2-7 | TRBV6-1 | many | CASSEEAVPTYEQYF | TGTGCCAGCAGTGAAGAGGCAGTCCCGACCTACGAGCAGTACTTC
TRBD1 | TRBJ1-2 | TRBV7-9 | many | CASSYSRGGDGYTF | TGTGCCAGCAGCTACAGCAGGGGGGGAGATGGCTACACCTTC
TRBD1 | TRBJ1-1 | TRBV12-3/TRBV12-4 | NA | CASRGQGLNTEAFF | TGTGCCAGTAGGGGACAGGGACTGAACACTGAAGCTTTCTTT
NA | TRBJ1-2 | TRBV29-1 | NA | CSVEEQRYGYTF | TGCAGCGTTGAAGAACAGCGCTATGGCTACACCTTC
TRBD2 | TRBJ2-5 | TRBV13 | many | CASSLGLADSFGETQYF | TGTGCCAGCAGCTTAGGCCTAGCGGATTCCTTCGGAGAGACCCAGTACTTC
NA | TRBJ2-7 | TRBV7-2 | many | CASSLAGIGAQYF | TGTGCCAGCAGCTTAGCGGGAATCGGGGCGCAGTACTTC
NA | TRBJ2-7 | TRBV7-8 | many | CASSLKAAYEQYF | TGTGCCAGCAGCTTAAAGGCAGCCTACGAGCAGTACTTC
NA | TRBJ2-7 | TRBV27 | many | CASSLKGNRVGNEQYF | TGTGCCAGCAGTTTAAAGGGTAACAGGGTAGGGAACGAGCAGTACTTC
NA | TRBJ2-7 | TRBV5-1 | many | CASSLEGRPGEQYF | TGCGCCAGCAGCTTGGAGGGCAGGCCCGGTGAGCAGTACTTC
TRBD2 | TRBJ2-5 | TRBV7-6 | many | CASSSPRLAGTQETQYF | TGTGCCAGCAGCTCTCCCCGCCTAGCGGGTACACAAGAGACCCAGTACTTC
NA | TRBJ2-2 | TRBV4-1 | few | CASSQDSLNTGELFF | TGCGCCAGCAGCCAAGATAGTCTGAACACCGGGGAGCTGTTTTTT
NA | TRBJ2-7 | TRBV5-1 | many | CASSLEGGLSSYEQYF | TGCGCCAGCAGCTTGGAGGGGGGGCTGAGCTCCTACGAGCAGTACTTC
NA | TRBJ2-2 | TRBV11-3 | NA | CSSSSATGELFF | TGTTCCAGCAGTTCAGCCACCGGGGAGCTGTTTTTT
NA | TRBJ1-1 | TRBV5-1 | many | CASSLAPEPPLNTEAFF | TGCGCCAGCAGCTTGGCCCCAGAGCCCCCTTTGAACACTGAAGCTTTCTTT
TRBD2 | TRBJ2-2 | TRBV24-1 | many | CATGTSGRSGELFF | TGTGCCACGGGGACTAGCGGGAGGTCCGGGGAGCTGTTTTTT
NA | TRBJ2-2 | TRBV29-1 | NA | CSVATGFWELFF | TGCAGCGTTGCAACAGGGTTCTGGGAGCTGTTTTTT
NA | TRBJ2-5 | TRBV11-2 | many | CASSFLAQETQYF | TGTGCCAGCAGCTTCCTAGCACAAGAGACCCAGTACTTC
NA | TRBJ1-5 | TRBV27 | many | CASRYDSVSNQPQHF | TGTGCCAGCAGATACGACAGCGTGAGCAATCAGCCCCAGCATTTT
TRBD2 | TRBJ2-7 | TRBV19 | many | CASSSGGSYEQYF | TGTGCCAGTAGTAGCGGGGGCTCCTACGAGCAGTACTTC
TRBD1 | TRBJ2-5 | TRBV29-1 | many | CSVGQGAGETQYF | TGCAGCGTTGGACAGGGGGCAGGGGAGACCCAGTACTTC
NA | TRBJ2-7 | TRBV28 | many | CASSLNFYEQYF | TGTGCCAGCAGTTTAAATTTCTACGAGCAGTACTTC
NA | TRBJ1-2 | TRBV12-3/TRBV12-4 | few | CASNPRSANYGYTF | TGTGCCAGCAACCCACGGTCAGCTAACTATGGCTACACCTTC
NA | TRBJ1-6 | TRBV2 | few | CASSEAYNSPLHF | TGTGCCAGCAGTGAGGCGTATAATTCACCCCTCCACTTT
TRBD1 | TRBJ1-2 | TRBV28 | NA | CASRPQGRNYGYTF | TGTGCCAGCAGGCCACAGGGGCGTAACTATGGCTACACCTTC
NA | TRBJ2-5 | TRBV30 | many | CAWSGGGGETQYF | TGTGCCTGGAGTGGGGGAGGGGGGGAGACCCAGTACTTC
NA | TRBJ2-2 | TRBV2 | NA | CASNEGRDTGELFF | TGTGCCAGCAACGAGGGTCGCGACACCGGGGAGCTGTTTTTT
TRBD1 | TRBJ1-2 | TRBV12-3/TRBV12-4 | few | CASSSRTGPNYGYTF | TGTGCCAGCAGTTCACGGACAGGACCTAACTATGGCTACACCTTC
TRBD1 | TRBJ2-4 | TRBV28 | few | CASRFRDREETQYF | TGTGCCAGCAGGTTCCGGGACAGGGAAGAGACTCAGTACTTC
NA | TRBJ1-3 | TRBV28 | NA | CATTGFPNTIYF | TGTGCCACGACAGGATTCCCGAACACCATATATTTT
NA | TRBJ2-7 | TRBV6-5 | NA | CASSYGNHGYEQYF | TGTGCCAGCAGTTACGGGAACCACGGGTACGAACAGTACTTC
NA | TRBJ2-1 | TRBV12-3/TRBV12-4 | many | CASRLGGNEQFF | TGTGCCAGCAGACTTGGAGGGAATGAGCAGTTCTTC
TRBD1 | TRBJ2-2 | TRBV6-1 | medium-sized | CASSEPGQLNTGELFF | TGTGCCAGCAGTGAACCGGGACAGCTAAACACCGGGGAGCTGTTTTTT
NA | TRBJ1-6 | TRBV3-1 | many | CASSQTVGGRNSPLHF | TGTGCCAGCAGCCAAACGGTGGGGGGAAGGAATTCACCCCTCCACTTT
NA | TRBJ1-2 | TRBV20-1 | NA | CSARGTGRNYGYTF | TGCAGTGCTAGAGGGACGGGCCGTAACTATGGCTACACCTTC
NA | TRBJ1-2 | TRBV6-1 | NA | CASRPGGGPDTF | TGTGCCAGCAGACCCGGGGGGGGGCCTGACACCTTC
NA | TRBJ1-1 | TRBV19 | many | CASSIIGDVNTEAFF | TGTGCCAGTAGTATAATAGGGGACGTTAACACTGAAGCTTTCTTT
NA | TRBJ2-5 | TRBV28 | many | CASSPIRTEKETQYF | TGTGCCAGCAGTCCAATTAGGACAGAAAAAGAGACCCAGTACTTC
NA | TRBJ1-1 | TRBV6-5 | few | CASSYDSPNTEAFF | TGTGCCAGCAGTTACGACAGTCCGAACACTGAAGCTTTCTTT
TRBD2 | TRBJ2-5 | TRBV12-3/TRBV12-4 | NA | CASTPTSGRLETQYF | TGTGCCAGCACTCCGACTAGCGGGAGGCTGGAGACCCAGTACTTC
NA | TRBJ1-1 | TRBV7-9 | NA | CASSLLGLDTEAFF | TGTGCCAGCAGCTTACTTGGCTTGGACACTGAAGCTTTCTTT
NA | TRBJ2-7 | TRBV27 | many | CASTSVYGGRGYEQYF | TGTGCCAGCACCTCGGTGTATGGGGGAAGGGGCTACGAGCAGTACTTC
TRBD2 | TRBJ2-3 | TRBV20-1 | many | CSARVASGASTDTQYF | TGCAGTGCTAGGGTAGCTAGCGGGGCTAGCACAGATACGCAGTATTTT
NA | TRBJ1-5 | TRBV6-1 | few | CASSEEEGGNQPQHF | TGTGCCAGCAGTGAAGAGGAGGGGGGCAATCAGCCCCAGCATTTT
TRBD1 | TRBJ1-1 | TRBV12-3/TRBV12-4 | many | CASSFCHRGLCAEAFF | TGTGCCAGCAGTTTTTGTCACAGGGGATTGTGCGCTGAAGCTTTCTTT